The 6 T cell receptor beta chains below were found in one sample sequenced in a study of blood T cell repertoires in COVID-19. TCRdb keeps only in-frame clones here, not all; method: immunoSEQ multiplex PCR. The sample shows over 150,000 clones, 82% of them seen only once. The source material was peripheral blood. These receptors all stem from a woman older than 75 with active or convalescent COVID-19.

This clone was counted a single time. This chain uses TRBV20-1 with TRBJ1-1, with TRBD1 as a possible D gene (6 bases). The CDR3 has 10 residues. Germline V gene sequence: CDR1 DFQATT, CDR2 SNEGSKA (reference sequence). CDR3 region: CRATGPEAFF. The CDR3 DNA is TGCAGGGCCACAGGGCCTGAAGCTTTCTTT.

The J gene is TRBJ2-1, the V gene TRBV5-1; TRBD2 agrees at 8 bases. Trimming cost V 10 bases and J 2 bases; bases outside gene matches: 11. CDR3 length equals 15 residues. Germline CDR1 is SGHRS and CDR2 is YFSETQ. In DNA, the CDR3 is TGCGCCTGCACAGCTAGCGGGCCCCCCTACAATGAGCAGTTCTTC. Its translation is CACTASGPPYNEQFF.

The chain combines TRBV10-1 with TRBJ2-1, with D maybe TRBD2 (5 bases). CDR1 is WNHNN and CDR2 is SYGVQD in the germline V gene (reference sequence). Trimming left V 1 base short and J 9 bases short, with 16 bases between. The CDR3 loop spans 15 amino acids. The DNA for the CDR3 is TGCGCCAGCAGTGAGTTGCTAGGAGGTTACGGTGAGCAGTTCTTC. Protein: CASSELLGGYGEQFF.

This clone was detected a few times. The chain is built from TRBV28 and TRBJ2-2, with D possibly being TRBD2 (6 bases). V was trimmed by 5 bases and J by 5 bases, leaving 9 bases between them. Looked up from germline, CDR1 is MDHEN and CDR2 is SYDVKM. This CDR3 region has 13 residues. The CDR3 nucleotides read TGTGCCAGCAGTCCGGGAGTTACCGGGGAGCTGTTTTTT. It specifies CASSPGVTGELFF.

The J gene is TRBJ2-7, the V gene TRBV4-2; tentatively, D is TRBD2 (6 bases). The CDR3 runs 13 residues. V gave up 4 bases and J gave up 2 bases, with 9 bases separating them. CDR1 is LGHNA and CDR2 is YNFKEQ in the germline V gene. The CDR3 nucleotides are TGTGCCAGCAGCCCGCAGCGGGCCTACGAGCAGTACTTC. It yields the protein CASSPQRAYEQYF.

The chain joins TRBV2 to TRBJ2-7; the D gene is possibly TRBD2 (6 bases). V was clipped by 8 bases and J by 2 bases, with 16 bases between them. Germline CDR1 is SNHLY and CDR2 is FYNNEI. The CDR3 is 14 amino acids. DNA for the CDR3: TGTGCCAGCCTCCCTAGGGAGGTCACCTACGAGCAGTACTTC. Encoded protein: CASLPREVTYEQYF.